The clone carrying this T cell receptor beta chain is categorized as large. This entry belongs to a study of lung T cells in sarcoidosis with Löfgren's syndrome. On the study more broadly: Bronchoalveolar lavage fluid in sarcoidosis accumulates CD4+ T cells.

Per the germline V gene, CDR1 is MDHEN and CDR2 is SYDVKM. Trimming stripped 4 bases from V and 2 bases from J, with 3 bases between. This CDR3 region has 11 residues. TCRdb fed the reads into MiXCR, producing one record per CDR3 protein. The sample comprises around 780 distinct CDR3 sequences, around a fifth of which are singletons, and about 7% rests with the top ten. V usage is TRBV28 and J usage is TRBJ2-7; no clear D gene. Material: CD4+ T cells from PBMCs. This sequence was found in a human donor with sarcoidosis (Löfgren's syndrome or another form), or a control subject (not recorded which). CDR3 in amino acids: CASSSAYEQYF. The CDR3 DNA is TGTGCCAGCAGTTCGGCCTACGAGCAGTACTTC.